These 16 T cell receptor beta chains share one sample of origin, sequenced in a study of T cells after posttransplantation cyclophosphamide. Busulfan-fludarabine conditioning, marrow transplant, and cyclophosphamide on days +3 and +4 were administered. Sequenced by immunoSEQ multiplex PCR; TCRdb stores in-frame clones only, minus some. The sample shows about 10,000 clones, none of them appearing just once. The specimen comprised PBMCs, sampled nearly 360 days after allogeneic stem cell transplant with posttransplant cyclophosphamide. The source of these receptors is a male patient aged 45-60 years who received an allogeneic stem cell transplant from a related donor and was CMV-positive. Some T cells may have come from the graft donor.

This clone has a count of ten or more. This chain connects TRBV5-5 to TRBJ2-1; 7 bases are shared with TRBD2. Germline CDR1 and CDR2: SGHKS and YYEKEE (reference sequence). Losses at the gene ends were 4 bases for V and 0 bases for J; bases not matched to a gene: 7. This CDR3 region has 16 residues. The CDR3 DNA follows: TGTGCCAGCAGCACGTCGGGGACTACCTCCTACAATGAGCAGTTCTTC. Encoded protein: CASSTSGTTSYNEQFF.

At least ten counts were recorded for this clone. V is TRBV29-1 and J is TRBJ2-3; D is perhaps TRBD1 (5 bases). The CDR3 totals 10 residues. CDR1 and CDR2 from the germline V gene are SQVTM and ANQGSEA. Trimming took 4 bases from V and 11 from J, leaving 10 bases between them. The DNA of the CDR3 is TGCAGCGTTGTAGGGGCGGAGCAGTATTTT. As protein: CSVVGAEQYF.

There are many counts of this clone. The chain employs TRBV4-3 and TRBJ2-3, with TRBD2 as a possible D gene (6 bases). Germline-derived CDR1 and CDR2 are LGHNA and YSLEER. CDR3 size: 14 residues. The ends were cut back, 1 base at V and 2 bases at J, with 7 bases in the middle. DNA of the CDR3: TGCGCCAGCAGCCAAGCGGGGGACACAGATACGCAGTATTTT. Translation gives CASSQAGDTDTQYF.

This clone was seen ten or more times. The chain has TRBV4-1 and TRBJ1-2; tentative D call: TRBD1 (5 bases). V shed 3 bases and J shed 2 bases, with 16 bases lying between them. In germline, CDR1 is MGHRA, CDR2 YSYEKL. This CDR3 region has 16 residues. The CDR3 region is CASSQHGAGTNYGYTF. CDR3 nucleotide sequence: TGCGCCAGCAGCCAGCATGGGGCAGGCACGAACTATGGCTACACCTTC.

This clone was detected many times. The chain links TRBV7-9 to TRBJ2-5; TRBD1 is a possible D gene (6 bases). Trimming left V 5 bases short and J 4 bases short, with 14 bases between. Looked up from germline, CDR1 is SEHNR and CDR2 is FQNEAQ (reference sequence). This CDR3 is 14 amino acids long. The CDR3: CASSPGRGGETQYF. CDR3 in DNA: TGTGCCAGCAGCCCCGGTCGAGGGGGAGAGACCCAGTACTTC.

This clone has ten or more counts. The chain is built from TRBV10-3 and TRBJ2-7; 8 bases are shared with TRBD1. V shed 6 bases and J 3 bases; nucleotides not matched to a gene: 16. CDR3 length equals 17 residues. Germline V CDR1 and CDR2: ENHRY, SYGVKD. For the CDR3, the DNA is TGTGCCATCAGAGGACAGGGCTCTTCGTTTTTTAACTACGAGCAGTACTTC. It is translated as CAIRGQGSSFFNYEQYF.

The sample holds many counts of this clone. The chain combines TRBV5-6 with TRBJ1-1; D is ambiguous. There are 15 residues in the CDR3. Germline CDR1 is SGHDT and CDR2 is YYEEEE. Trimming stripped 4 bases from V and 2 bases from J, with 15 bases between. Here the CDR3 DNA reads TGTGCCAGCAGCATTCCCGGTGAGGGAAACACTGAAGCTTTCTTT. This codes for CASSIPGEGNTEAFF.

Ten or more counts support this clone. The V gene is TRBV5-6, the J gene TRBJ2-5, with 11 bases that match TRBD2. Germline CDR1 reads SGHDT; CDR2 reads YYEEEE. The CDR3 runs 17 residues. V lost 4 bases to trimming and J lost 0 bases; unmatched junction nucleotides: 8. The DNA of the CDR3 is TGTGCCAGCAGCGTGGGACTAGCGGAGTGGAACCAAGAGACCCAGTACTTC. This sequence encodes CASSVGLAEWNQETQYF. Based on the CDR3 plus reference TRBV5-6 and TRBJ2-5, the full variable domain is DAGVTQSPTHLIKTRGQQVTLRCSPKSGHDTVSWYQQALGQGPQFIFQYYEEEERQRGNFPDRFSGHQFPNYSSELNVNALLLGDSALYLCASSVGLAEWNQETQYFGPGTRLLVL.

The table lists this clone with many counts. V and J are TRBV5-6 and TRBJ2-7, with 8 bases identical to TRBD2. After removal of 0 bases from V and 5 bases from J, the junction contained 7 bases not matched to a gene. The germline V gene encodes CDR1 SGHDT and CDR2 YYEEEE. This CDR3 has 15 amino acids. The DNA of the CDR3 is TGTGCCAGCAGCTTGGATCGGGAGGGCCTAGACGAGCAGTACTTC. Residues: CASSLDREGLDEQYF. Filled out from reference TRBV5-6 and TRBJ2-7, the complete variable domain reads DAGVTQSPTHLIKTRGQQVTLRCSPKSGHDTVSWYQQALGQGPQFIFQYYEEEERQRGNFPDRFSGHQFPNYSSELNVNALLLGDSALYLCASSLDREGLDEQYFGPGTRLTVT.

This clone was picked up many times. The CDR3, as DNA: TGTGCCAGCAGTTTACCAGGGGCTCCTGAAGCTTTCTTT. Its translation: CASSLPGAPEAFF. The chain couples TRBV27 to TRBJ1-1; tentatively, D is TRBD1 (6 bases). This CDR3 comprises 13 residues. V lost 2 bases and J lost 6, with 10 bases in between. CDR1 is MNHEY, CDR2 SMNVEV, per germline (reference sequence).

This clone showed up many times. CDR3 sequence (DNA): TGTGCCAGCAGCCAGACCGGAAGAAGAGACAGGGGAAGCACCGGGGAGCTGTTTTTT. It translates to CASSQTGRRDRGSTGELFF. The J gene is TRBJ2-2, the V gene TRBV5-8; 8 nucleotides line up with TRBD1. The V gene's germline CDR1 is SGHTS and CDR2 YDEGEE. The ends lost 4 bases at V and 4 bases at J; junction bases unmatched: 18. The CDR3 sequence is 19 residues long. The full variable domain, in which reference TRBV5-8 and TRBJ2-2 provide the parts outside the CDR3, is EAGVTQSPTHLIKTRGQQATLRCSPISGHTSVYWYQQALGLGLQFLLWYDEGEERNRGNFPPRFSGRQFPNYSSELNVNALELEDSALYLCASSQTGRRDRGSTGELFFGEGSRLTVL.

The V gene is TRBV2, the J gene TRBJ2-7; 8 bases map to TRBD2. The J call may be faulty, since TRBJ2-5 better matches the DNA end. The CDR3 covers 13 residues. CDR1 and CDR2 (germline): SNHLY, FYNNEI. The CDR3 coding sequence is TGTGCCAGCAAGGGCCTAGCGGGAGAGACCCAGTACTTC. Amino acid sequence: CASKGLAGETQYF.

This clone was counted ten times or more. This sequence joins TRBV28 and TRBJ1-6, with 8 nucleotides matching TRBD1. The junction had 0 bases not matched to a gene; V was cut back by 6 bases and J by 5 bases. Germline CDR1 and CDR2: MDHEN and SYDVKM. The CDR3 runs 13 residues. CDR3 nucleotide sequence: TGTGCCAGCAGGACAGGGGATAATTCACCCCTCCACTTT. Encoded protein: CASRTGDNSPLHF.

This clone was seen many times. The V call is TRBV19, the J call TRBJ1-2; 9 bases are shared with TRBD1. This CDR3 has 16 amino acids. After removal of 5 bases from V and 2 bases from J, the junction contained 9 bases not matched to a gene. Per the germline V gene, CDR1 is LNHDA and CDR2 is SQIVND (reference sequence). CDR3 region: CASSVSGTGKNYGYTF. CDR3 in DNA: TGTGCCAGTAGTGTTTCCGGGACAGGGAAGAACTATGGCTACACCTTC.

This clone has at least ten counts. The rearrangement links TRBV7-2 to TRBJ1-5, with 9 bases matching TRBD1. The CDR3 covers 16 residues. The V segment lost 5 bases and the J segment 5 bases; nucleotides outside the gene matches: 10. Germline values: CDR1 SGHTA, CDR2 FQGNSA. The CDR3 is CASSPRQGGIYQPQHF. CDR3 nucleotides: TGTGCCAGCAGCCCTAGACAGGGGGGGATCTATCAGCCCCAGCATTTT.

This clone was seen many times. V is TRBV7-9 and J is TRBJ2-2; TRBD2 matches 7 bases. Germline V CDR1 and CDR2: SEHNR, FQNEAQ (reference sequence). V was clipped by 5 bases and J by 9 bases; unmatched bases: 15. The CDR3 extends over 16 amino acids. CDR3 loop: CASSPSRERLTRELFF. CDR3 coding DNA: TGTGCCAGCAGCCCCTCGCGGGAGCGCCTTACACGGGAGCTGTTTTTT.